A selection of T cell receptor beta chains follows, all from one sample in a study of cytomegalovirus exposure and HLA in healthy donors. Method: immunoSEQ multiplex PCR; TCRdb's copy keeps in-frame clones and lacks some. This table holds about 190,000 clones, approximately 81% found once. Sequences were obtained from PBMCs. Receptor source: a boy aged 5-17 years in good health and CMV-seronegative. Each CDR3 is given with its conserved first and last residue. Fields, in order: clone size, J gene, D gene, V gene, CDR3 DNA, CDR3 protein. D genes are given only for firm matches. Clone size is stated in some rows and not others, as once, few, many or a class when expanded.

size: -
J: TRBJ2-3
D: -
V: TRBV7-9
DNA: TGTGCCAGCAGCTCGGATGGGGCTAGACGGGCAGATACGCAGTATTTT
CDR3: CASSSDGARRADTQYF

size: -
J: TRBJ1-3
D: -
V: TRBV30
DNA: TGTGCCTGGAGTGTACTGGCCAGGGGTGCCGGAAACACCATATATTTT
CDR3: CAWSVLARGAGNTIYF

size: -
J: TRBJ2-7
D: TRBD1
V: TRBV30
DNA: TGTGCCTGGGCCCGGGACAGCGTATATGTCGGGCAGTACTTC
CDR3: CAWARDSVYVGQYF

size: -
J: TRBJ1-1
D: -
V: TRBV27
DNA: TGTGCCAGCAGTTTATTTCGGGGTGGCACTGAAGCTTTCTTT
CDR3: CASSLFRGGTEAFF

size: -
J: TRBJ2-7
D: -
V: TRBV9
DNA: TGTGCCAGCAGCCCCAGGACAGAGAGCTCCTACGAGCAGTACTTC
CDR3: CASSPRTESSYEQYF

size: -
J: TRBJ1-6
D: TRBD1
V: TRBV5-1
DNA: TGCGCCAGCAGCGCCGGGACAGTAAATTCACCCCTCCACTTT
CDR3: CASSAGTVNSPLHF

size: once
J: TRBJ1-2
D: -
V: TRBV30
DNA: TGTGCCTGGAGTGTATATCTTAACTATGGCTACACCTTC
CDR3: CAWSVYLNYGYTF

size: -
J: TRBJ1-2
D: -
V: TRBV28
DNA: TGTGCCAGCAGTCCTCACGGGGGACCTGTACACACCTTC
CDR3: CASSPHGGPVHTF

size: -
J: TRBJ2-5
D: -
V: TRBV6-5
DNA: TGTGCCAGCAGCCGAGGTCTGGAGACCCAGTACTTC
CDR3: CASSRGLETQYF

size: once
J: TRBJ2-3
D: TRBD2
V: TRBV6-4
DNA: TGTGCCAGCAGTGACACGTGGCGGGAGGGTGCAGATACGCAGTATTTT
CDR3: CASSDTWREGADTQYF

size: -
J: TRBJ2-3
D: TRBD2
V: TRBV5-1
DNA: TGCGCCAGCAGCTCCAGCGGGGCCAGCACAGATACGCAGTATTTT
CDR3: CASSSSGASTDTQYF

size: -
J: TRBJ1-5
D: -
V: TRBV9
DNA: TGTGCCAGCAGCCTGAGAGGGGGAGAGGGTCAGCCCCAGCATTTT
CDR3: CASSLRGGEGQPQHF

size: -
J: TRBJ2-7
D: -
V: TRBV5-1
DNA: TGCGCCAGCAGCAATTATCCGGGACTGTCTGACGAGCAGTACTTC
CDR3: CASSNYPGLSDEQYF

size: -
J: TRBJ2-3
D: -
V: TRBV5-1
DNA: TGCGCCAGCAGCATCGGCCAGGGGGATACGCAGTATTTT
CDR3: CASSIGQGDTQYF

size: -
J: TRBJ1-2
D: -
V: TRBV6-5
DNA: TGTGCCAGCAGTCGACCCGGGTACGGCTACACCTTC
CDR3: CASSRPGYGYTF

size: -
J: TRBJ2-2
D: TRBD1
V: TRBV25-1
DNA: TGTGCCAGCAGGGACAGGGGGCAGGGGGAGCTGTTTTTT
CDR3: CASRDRGQGELFF

size: -
J: TRBJ2-3
D: TRBD2
V: TRBV18
DNA: TGTGCCAGCTCACCTAAAACGAGGACTAGCGGGAGGGCCTATAACACAGATACGCAGTATTTT
CDR3: CASSPKTRTSGRAYNTDTQYF

size: -
J: TRBJ2-7
D: -
V: TRBV5-1
DNA: TGCGCCAGCAATTTAGGAGGGTTCACCTACGAGCAGTACTTC
CDR3: CASNLGGFTYEQYF

size: -
J: TRBJ1-5
D: TRBD1
V: TRBV30
DNA: TGTGCCTGGCGTCCACCGGGACAGGGCTACACGACGCCCCAGCATTTT
CDR3: CAWRPPGQGYTTPQHF

size: once
J: TRBJ2-3
D: TRBD1
V: TRBV9
DNA: TGTGCCAGCAGCCCATGGACAGGCCCCACAGATACGCAGTATTTT
CDR3: CASSPWTGPTDTQYF

size: -
J: TRBJ2-7
D: -
V: TRBV5-1
DNA: TGCGCCAGCAGCCCCCTTCGCCAGGGCCCTTTGTTCTACGAGCAGTACTTC
CDR3: CASSPLRQGPLFYEQYF

size: once
J: TRBJ2-7
D: TRBD2
V: TRBV2
DNA: TGTGCCAGCGGGGAGCGGGGAATCTACTACGAGCAGTACTTC
CDR3: CASGERGIYYEQYF

size: -
J: TRBJ2-7
D: -
V: TRBV12-5
DNA: TGTGCTAGTGGTTTGTCAGGAAACTACGAGCAGTACTTC
CDR3: CASGLSGNYEQYF

size: -
J: TRBJ1-1
D: TRBD1
V: TRBV19
DNA: TGTGCCAGTAGTCTCTTATCCAGGGGGCTCTTGAACACTGAAGCTTTCTTT
CDR3: CASSLLSRGLLNTEAFF

size: -
J: TRBJ2-2
D: -
V: TRBV5-4
DNA: TGTGCCAGCAGCTTGGGGGCAGGGGTTAACACCGGGGAGCTGTTTTTT
CDR3: CASSLGAGVNTGELFF